The next 27 T cell receptor beta chains were all read from a single sample in a study of blood T cell repertoires in COVID-19. Produced via immunoSEQ multiplex PCR; TCRdb's table is partial and in-frame only. The top ten hold approximately 4.4% of the sample, which has about 79,000 clones, about 90% seen once. What was sequenced was peripheral blood. The source of these receptors is a man between 45 and 60 years old with active COVID-19.

Turning to this clone: Other DNA sequences within the sample encode an identical CDR3. The gene calls are TRBV18 and TRBJ1-1, with D tentatively TRBD1 (5 bases). The CDR3 length is 13 residues. The V end was cut by 3 bases, the J end by 1 base, with 6 bases between. In germline, CDR1 is KGHSH, CDR2 LQKENI. CDR3 residues: CASSPGGNTEAFF. The DNA for the CDR3 is TGTGCCAGCTCACCGGGGGGGAACACTGAAGCTTTCTTT.

The rearrangement joins TRBV6-5 to TRBJ2-7, with TRBD2 as a possible D gene (5 bases). The CDR3 sequence is 12 residues long. V lost 8 bases to trimming and J lost 7 bases, with 15 bases between them. The germline V gene encodes CDR1 MNHEY and CDR2 SVGAGI. The DNA for the CDR3 is TGTGCCAGCTTTAGGCCCACGGGGGAGCAGTACTTC. Protein product: CASFRPTGEQYF.

The chain has TRBV6-6 and TRBJ1-3; TRBD1 agrees at 8 bases. With V trimmed by 6 bases and J by 0 bases, 7 bases remained unmatched. The CDR3 length is 16 residues. Germline V gene sequence: CDR1 MNHNY, CDR2 SVGAGI (reference sequence). The CDR3 here is CASRTGQGLSGNTIYF. The DNA of the CDR3 is TGTGCCAGCAGAACCGGACAGGGCCTCTCTGGAAACACCATATATTTT.

The chain carries TRBV19 and TRBJ1-5; no clear D. The CDR3 consists of 13 residues. The germline V gene encodes CDR1 LNHDA and CDR2 SQIVND (reference sequence). V shed 1 base and J shed 4 bases, with 5 bases lying between them. The DNA for the CDR3 is TGTGCCAGTAGTATAGCGGGAAATCAGCCCCAGCATTTT. It encodes CASSIAGNQPQHF. The variable domain in full, completed from reference TRBV19 and TRBJ1-5, reads DGGITQSPKYLFRKEGQNVTLSCEQNLNHDAMYWYRQDPGQGLRLIYYSQIVNDFQKGDIAEGYSVSREKKESFPLTVTSAQKNPTAFYLCASSIAGNQPQHFGDGTRLSIL.

The chain employs TRBV18 and TRBJ2-3; D not certain. Germline V gene data show CDR1 as KGHSH and CDR2 as LQKENI. Trimming took 3 bases from V and 1 from J, leaving 11 bases between them. The CDR3 extends over 15 amino acids. In DNA form, the CDR3 reads TGTGCCAGCTCACCGATGGAGATGGGCACAGATACGCAGTATTTT. Translated: CASSPMEMGTDTQYF.

J is TRBJ1-2 and V is TRBV11-2; 10 bases fit TRBD1. Germline lookup yields CDR1 SGHAT and CDR2 FQNNGV. This CDR3 is 15 amino acids long. V was pared by 2 bases and J by 8 bases, with 8 bases of the junction left unmatched. This CDR3 reads CASSLTGTGVEGYTF. The CDR3 DNA sequence: TGTGCCAGCAGCTTAACCGGGACAGGGGTCGAGGGCTACACCTTC.

V and J are TRBV7-9 and TRBJ1-6; maybe TRBD1 (5 bases). With 5 bases removed from V and 10 bases from J, the gap between germline ends came to 15 bases. Germline CDR1 SEHNR, CDR2 FQNEAQ (reference sequence). The CDR3 has 14 amino acids. The chain's CDR3 is CASSPIGAGSPLHF. CDR3 DNA: TGTGCCAGCAGCCCCATAGGGGCGGGGTCACCCCTCCACTTT.

The chain uses TRBV5-1 and TRBJ1-1; D is perhaps TRBD1 (5 bases). CDR3 length equals 12 residues. Germline-derived CDR1 and CDR2 are SGHRS and YFSETQ. Trimming cost V 7 bases and J 3 bases, with 10 bases left between them. DNA for the CDR3: TGCGCCAGCTCCCGGGACTACACTGAAGCTTTCTTT. Translated: CASSRDYTEAFF.

This chain uses TRBV5-1 with TRBJ2-3; the match to TRBD2 covers 7 bases. Looked up from germline, CDR1 is SGHRS and CDR2 is YFSETQ. This CDR3 has 16 amino acids. The V segment lost 5 bases and the J segment 4 bases; nucleotides outside the gene matches: 13. CDR3 residues: CASRRTETSRSDTQYF. In DNA, the CDR3 is TGCGCCAGCAGGAGAACCGAGACTAGCAGATCAGATACGCAGTATTTT.

The genes are TRBV5-5 and TRBJ2-1; maybe TRBD1 (6 bases). CDR1 SGHKS and CDR2 YYEKEE come from the germline V gene (reference sequence). Deletions cut 0 bases from V and 1 base from J, with 11 bases between. The CDR3 consists of 16 residues. In nucleotides, the CDR3 is TGTGCCAGCAGCTTGGGTGGGGGCAAGTCCTACAATGAGCAGTTCTTC. Amino acids: CASSLGGGKSYNEQFF.

This clone was counted a single time. The CDR3: CASRGDRGRETQYF. CDR3 DNA sequence: TGTGCCAGCAGGGGGGACAGGGGGCGAGAGACCCAGTACTTC. The chain employs TRBV2 and TRBJ2-5; TRBD1 agrees at 12 bases. Germline V lookup: CDR1 SNHLY, CDR2 FYNNEI. J lost 4 bases, V lost 6 bases, and 3 bases had no gene match. The CDR3 length is 14 residues. The full variable domain, its missing parts supplied by reference TRBV2 and TRBJ2-5, is EPEVTQTPSHQVTQMGQEVILRCVPISNHLYFYWYRQILGQKVEFLVSFYNNEISEKSEIFDDQFSVERPDGSNFTLKIRSTKLEDSAMYFCASRGDRGRETQYFGPGTRLLVL.

V usage is TRBV6-5 and J usage is TRBJ1-2, with TRBD1 matching over 7 bases. Germline CDR1 is MNHEY and CDR2 is SVGAGI. This CDR3 spans 12 amino acids. V gave up 7 bases and J gave up 7 bases; unmatched junction bases: 6. CDR3 amino acids: CASTNTGAGYTF. As DNA, the CDR3 is TGTGCCAGCACCAATACAGGGGCTGGCTACACCTTC.

The chain has TRBV6-6 and TRBJ1-5; D unclear. This CDR3 has 11 residues. The V end was cut by 7 bases, the J end by 5 bases, with 6 bases between. Germline V gives CDR1 MNHNY, CDR2 SVGAGI (reference sequence). The CDR3, as DNA: TGTGCCAGCACGGGGTATCAGCCCCAGCATTTT. Protein product: CASTGYQPQHF.

The chain links TRBV19 to TRBJ2-1, with 9 bases fitting TRBD2. The V and J ends lost 6 bases and 1 base, in that order; junction bases with no gene match: 4. The germline V gene encodes CDR1 LNHDA and CDR2 SQIVND (reference sequence). This CDR3 spans 15 amino acids. The CDR3 coding sequence is TGTGCCAGTAGCAGCGCGGGAGGGTCCTACAATGAGCAGTTCTTC. It specifies CASSSAGGSYNEQFF.

This chain connects TRBV5-1 to TRBJ1-2, with D perhaps TRBD1 (5 bases). CDR1 SGHRS and CDR2 YFSETQ come from the germline V gene. Between the trimmed V and J ends, which lost 3 bases and 1 base, there was a span of 7 bases. The CDR3 has 13 amino acids. CDR3 amino acids: CASSWGDNYGYTF. DNA for the CDR3: TGCGCCAGCAGCTGGGGGGATAACTATGGCTACACCTTC.

The V and J genes are TRBV7-3 and TRBJ2-7; 7 nucleotides agree with TRBD2. The CDR3 has 15 residues. With V trimmed by 4 bases and J by 5 bases, 11 bases remained unmatched. Germline values: CDR1 SGHTA, CDR2 FQGTGA. CDR3 nucleotide sequence: TGTGCCAGCAGCTCTACCGGGACTAAGTCTCACGAGCAGTACTTC. Translated: CASSSTGTKSHEQYF.

The chain employs TRBV14 and TRBJ2-7; perhaps TRBD2 as D (5 bases). V was shortened by 4 bases and J by 3 bases, with 16 bases between the two germline ends. The CDR3 spans 15 residues. Germline lookup yields CDR1 SGHDN and CDR2 FVKESK. In DNA, the CDR3 is TGTGCCAGCAGCCCTCTAGCCCTTCTCCACTACGAGCAGTACTTC. It is translated as CASSPLALLHYEQYF.

The chain couples TRBV3-1 (or the pseudogene TRBV3-2) to TRBJ1-5; D uncertain. Germline CDR1 reads LGHDT; CDR2 reads YNNKEL (reference sequence). The V end was cut by 1 base, the J end by 7 bases, with 8 bases between. The CDR3 spans 13 residues. The CDR3 region is CASSQAGYQPQHF. As DNA, the CDR3 is TGTGCCAGCAGCCAAGCGGGATACCAGCCCCAGCATTTT.

The chain employs TRBV7-8 and TRBJ1-1; D uncertain. The germline V gene has CDR1 SGHVS and CDR2 FQNEAQ. V lost 3 bases and J 4 bases, leaving 15 bases between the germline ends. The CDR3 covers 15 residues. CDR3 amino acids: CASSFLGISGTEAFF. The CDR3 nucleotides are TGTGCCAGCAGCTTCCTTGGCATATCTGGCACTGAAGCTTTCTTT.

The chain joins TRBV3-1 (or the pseudogene TRBV3-2) to TRBJ1-4, with a possible D match to TRBD1 (5 bases). There are 14 residues in the CDR3. Trimming shortened V by 6 bases and J by 0 bases, and 8 bases separated the two germline ends. Germline V gene sequence: CDR1 LGHDT, CDR2 YNNKEL (reference sequence). The CDR3 loop reads CASRETATNEKLFF. CDR3 coding DNA: TGTGCCAGCAGGGAGACAGCAACTAATGAAAAACTGTTTTTT.

This chain uses TRBV7-2 with TRBJ1-6; D remains unclear. V lost 1 base and J lost 4, with 5 bases in between. Germline CDR1 reads SGHTA; CDR2 reads FQGNSA. The CDR3 is 14 residues long. The DNA of the CDR3 is TGTGCCAGCAGCTTAGTTCAGTATAATTCACCCCTCCACTTT. Amino acid sequence: CASSLVQYNSPLHF.

The CDR3 protein is CASSVAGRGETQYF. The DNA for the CDR3 is TGTGCCAGCAGCGTAGCCGGGAGGGGAGAGACCCAGTACTTC. The chain couples TRBV9 to TRBJ2-5, with 8 bases matching TRBD2. Germline CDR1 and CDR2: SGDLS and YYNGEE. The CDR3 is 14 residues long. With 0 bases clipped from V and 4 bases from J, the junction kept 2 bases outside the gene matches. The entire variable domain, with the rest obtained from reference TRBV9 and TRBJ2-5, is as follows: DSGVTQTPKHLITATGQRVTLRCSPRSGDLSVYWYQQSLDQGLQFLIQYYNGEERAKGNILERFSAQQFPDLHSELNLSSLELGDSALYFCASSVAGRGETQYFGPGTRLLVL.

The chain couples TRBV13 to TRBJ2-2; D is perhaps TRBD1 (6 bases). The germline gives CDR1 PRHDT, CDR2 FYEKMQ (reference sequence). The CDR3 totals 16 residues. V was cut by 5 bases and J by 4 bases, with 17 bases left in between. In DNA, the CDR3 is TGTGCCAGCAGCCAAGGGACACCGAAAACCACCGGGGAGCTGTTTTTT. Amino acids: CASSQGTPKTTGELFF.

The rearrangement links TRBV3-1 (or the pseudogene TRBV3-2) to TRBJ1-4; D call uncertain. This CDR3 contains 12 residues. V was cut by 4 bases and J by 10 bases, with 10 bases left in between. The germline V gene has CDR1 LGHDT and CDR2 YNNKEL (reference sequence). The CDR3 protein is CASSLSAGKLFF. In DNA, the CDR3 is TGTGCCAGCAGCCTTTCGGCGGGAAAACTGTTTTTT.

The chain joins TRBV4-3 to TRBJ1-2; possibly TRBD1 for D (5 bases). CDR1 is LGHNA, CDR2 YSLEER, per germline. CDR3 size: 14 residues. Trimming took 4 bases from V and 0 from J, leaving 9 bases between them. In nucleotides, the CDR3 is TGCGCCAGCAGCCGAGACAGAACTAACTATGGCTACACCTTC. Protein: CASSRDRTNYGYTF.

DNA for the CDR3: TGTGCCAGTAGTCGCCAGGGGTTTTCACCCCTCCACTTT. It is translated as CASSRQGFSPLHF. The rearrangement joins TRBV19 to TRBJ1-6; tentative D call: TRBD1 (6 bases). The CDR3 has 13 amino acids. Germline lookup yields CDR1 LNHDA and CDR2 SQIVND (reference sequence). V lost 5 bases, J lost 9 bases, and 11 bases lay in between.

For this clone: This sample includes further DNA sequences coding for the same CDR3. J is TRBJ2-1 and V is TRBV9, with 7 nucleotides matching TRBD2. Unmatched junction bases numbered 0, after V lost 0 bases and J lost 0 bases. CDR3 length equals 15 residues. Per germline, CDR1 SGDLS and CDR2 YYNGEE. The CDR3 loop reads CASSVAGGSYNEQFF. DNA for the CDR3: TGTGCCAGCAGCGTAGCGGGAGGCTCCTACAATGAGCAGTTCTTC.